This T cell receptor (beta chain) was observed in a study of blood T cell repertoires in COVID-19. Study-level information: The United States, Italy and Spain were the sources of the acute and convalescent COVID-19 samples. Sample material is recorded as cDNA or gDNA derived from T cells, B-cell-depleted T cells, or PBMCs.

Per the authors' pipeline: Amplified reference gene primers provided the basis for estimating nucleated cell counts. Assay: immunoSEQ multiplex PCR; the TCRdb copy retains only in-frame clones and omits some. V and J calls and clone size are given by that table; D and trimming were obtained from the DNA. Here the sample spans tens of thousands of clones, roughly 88% being singletons. The germline V gene encodes CDR1 SGHTA and CDR2 FQGNSA. V dropped 5 bases and J dropped 2; count of bases not matched to a gene: 11. The CDR3 totals 16 residues. J is TRBJ2-5 and V is TRBV7-2; 7 bases fit TRBD1. The origin of this receptor is a human donor in a cohort sampled during active COVID-19. The sequenced material came from peripheral blood. The CDR3 sequence: CASSRDDRVLQETQYF. CDR3 coding DNA: TGTGCCAGCAGCCGCGACGACAGGGTATTACAAGAGACCCAGTACTTC.